This T cell receptor beta chain was identified in a study of T cells in women clearing cervical HPV infection. Across the whole study: Controls' single incident HPV16 infection cleared within 12 months without precancer.

To note about this clone: Its target is unknown. At one end the junction does not follow the germline gene, possibly because of a read error.

All donors had a single incident cervical HPV16 infection, not prevalent. Regarding the study as a whole: CIN3+ cases had significantly higher TCR repertoire richness than controls, but evenness did not differ.

Clones were read by immunoSEQ multiplex PCR, and TCRdb kept only the in-frame ones, dropping some. This sample's clone table lists about 48,000 clones. Sample: blood buffy coat. This receptor was taken from a woman aged 18 to 75 with a cervical HPV16 infection that either progressed to CIN3+ or cleared (not recorded which).

The sequenced CDR3 bases are TGCGCCAGCAGCCAGGCCGCGGGGGCCGGCACAGATACG. This encodes CASSQAAGAGTDT. The whole CDR3 region reads CASSQAAGAGTDTQYF. The chain carries TRBV4-2 and TRBJ2-3, with TRBD2 as a possible D gene (7 bases). Coverage ceases 3 residues before the CDR3 finishes, and the germline J gene fills in the end. The CDR3 has 16 amino acids. Germline-derived CDR1 and CDR2 are LGHNA and YNFKEQ.